This T cell receptor (beta chain) was captured in a study of blood T cell repertoires in COVID-19. Study-wide context: Donors in the United States, Italy and Spain gave samples during acute or convalescent COVID-19. From T cells, B-cell-depleted T cells, or PBMCs came the material, which was cDNA or gDNA.

Under the authors' procedure: Scientists estimated how many nucleated cells there were by amplifying reference gene primers. Profiling relied on immunoSEQ multiplex PCR, and the TCRdb table lists in-frame clones only, not all of them. V, J and clone size are those of that table, while D and trimming were read from the DNA. The top ten hold approximately 5% of the sample, which has about 200,000 clones, around 83% seen once. Germline assignment: CDR1 SGHTS and CDR2 YDEGEE. V gave up 4 bases and J gave up 3 bases, with 17 bases separating them. The CDR3 runs 15 residues. This sequence originates from a woman at least 80 years old with acute or convalescent COVID-19. V gene TRBV5-8 combines with J gene TRBJ2-7, with D possibly matching TRBD1 (5 bases). The sequenced sample was peripheral blood. The CDR3 loop reads CASSRQGRINYEQYF. CDR3 sequence (DNA): TGTGCCAGCAGCCGCCAGGGCAGGATTAACTACGAGCAGTACTTC.